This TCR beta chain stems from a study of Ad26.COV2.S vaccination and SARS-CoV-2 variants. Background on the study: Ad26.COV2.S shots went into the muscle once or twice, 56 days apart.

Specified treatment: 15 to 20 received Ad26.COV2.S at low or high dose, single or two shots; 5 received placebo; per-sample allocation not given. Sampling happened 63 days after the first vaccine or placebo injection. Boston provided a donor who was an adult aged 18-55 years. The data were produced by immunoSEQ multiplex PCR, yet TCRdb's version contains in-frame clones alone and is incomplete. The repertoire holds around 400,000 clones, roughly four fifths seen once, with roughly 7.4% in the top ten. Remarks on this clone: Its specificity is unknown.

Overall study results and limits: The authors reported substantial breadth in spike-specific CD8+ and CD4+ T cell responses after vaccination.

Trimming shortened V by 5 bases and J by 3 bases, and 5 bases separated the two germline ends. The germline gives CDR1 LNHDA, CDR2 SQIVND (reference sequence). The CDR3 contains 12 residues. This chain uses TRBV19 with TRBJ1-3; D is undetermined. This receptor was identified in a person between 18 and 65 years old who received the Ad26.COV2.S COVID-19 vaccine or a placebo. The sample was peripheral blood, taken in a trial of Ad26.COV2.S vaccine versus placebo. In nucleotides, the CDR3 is TGTGCCAGTAGTGCTGGTGGAAACACCATATATTTT. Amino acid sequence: CASSAGGNTIYF.